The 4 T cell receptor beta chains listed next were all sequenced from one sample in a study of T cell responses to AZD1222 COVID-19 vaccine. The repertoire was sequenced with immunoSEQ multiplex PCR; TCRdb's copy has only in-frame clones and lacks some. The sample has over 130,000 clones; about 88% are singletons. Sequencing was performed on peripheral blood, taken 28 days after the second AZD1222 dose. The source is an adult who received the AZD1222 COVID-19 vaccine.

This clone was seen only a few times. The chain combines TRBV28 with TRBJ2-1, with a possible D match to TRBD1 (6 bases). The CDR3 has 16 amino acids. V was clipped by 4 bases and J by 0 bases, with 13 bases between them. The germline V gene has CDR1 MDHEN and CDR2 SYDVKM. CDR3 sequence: CASSYGTPSSYNEQFF. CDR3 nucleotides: TGTGCCAGCAGTTACGGGACACCCAGCTCCTACAATGAGCAGTTCTTC.

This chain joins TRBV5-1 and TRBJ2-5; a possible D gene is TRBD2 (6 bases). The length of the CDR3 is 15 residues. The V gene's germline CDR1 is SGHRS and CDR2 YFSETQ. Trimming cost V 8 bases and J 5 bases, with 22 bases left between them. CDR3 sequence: CASGRSGDPGETQYF. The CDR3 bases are TGCGCCAGTGGGCGCTCGGGGGACCCTGGGGAGACCCAGTACTTC.

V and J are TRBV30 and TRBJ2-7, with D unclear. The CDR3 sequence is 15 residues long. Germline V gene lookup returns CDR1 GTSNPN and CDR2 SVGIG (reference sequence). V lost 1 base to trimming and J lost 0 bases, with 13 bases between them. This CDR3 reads CAWSGSFVSSYEQYF. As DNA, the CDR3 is TGTGCCTGGAGTGGTAGCTTTGTCAGCTCCTACGAGCAGTACTTC.

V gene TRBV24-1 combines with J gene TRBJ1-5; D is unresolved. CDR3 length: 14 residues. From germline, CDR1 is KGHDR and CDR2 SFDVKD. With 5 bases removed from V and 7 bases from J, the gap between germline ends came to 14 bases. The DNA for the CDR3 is TGTGCCACCAGTGGCCTCAGCGAGGGACAGCCCCAGCATTTT. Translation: CATSGLSEGQPQHF.